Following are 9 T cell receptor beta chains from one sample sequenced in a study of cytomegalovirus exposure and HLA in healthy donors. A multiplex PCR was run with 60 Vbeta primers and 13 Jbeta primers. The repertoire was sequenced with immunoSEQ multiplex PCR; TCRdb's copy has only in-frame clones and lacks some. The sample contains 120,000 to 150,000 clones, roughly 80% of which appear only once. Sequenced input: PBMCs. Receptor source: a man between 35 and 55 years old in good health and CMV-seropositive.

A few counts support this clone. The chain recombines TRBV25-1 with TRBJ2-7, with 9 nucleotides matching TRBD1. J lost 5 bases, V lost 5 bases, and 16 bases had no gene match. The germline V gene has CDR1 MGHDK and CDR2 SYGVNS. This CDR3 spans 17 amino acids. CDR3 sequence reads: CASSPKLGRDRDNEQYF. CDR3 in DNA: TGTGCCAGCAGTCCAAAACTGGGGAGGGACAGGGACAACGAGCAGTACTTC.

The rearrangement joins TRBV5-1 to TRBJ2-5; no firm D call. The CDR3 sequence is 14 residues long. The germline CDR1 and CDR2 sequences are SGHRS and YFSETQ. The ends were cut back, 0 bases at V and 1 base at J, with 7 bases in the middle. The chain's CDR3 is CASSLERSQETQYF. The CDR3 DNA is TGCGCCAGCAGCTTGGAGAGAAGCCAAGAGACCCAGTACTTC.

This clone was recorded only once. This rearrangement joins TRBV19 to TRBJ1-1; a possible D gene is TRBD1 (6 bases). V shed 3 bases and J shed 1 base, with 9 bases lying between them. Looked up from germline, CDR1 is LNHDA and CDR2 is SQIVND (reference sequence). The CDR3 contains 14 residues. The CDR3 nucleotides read TGTGCCAGTAGTATTCGGGGGGCGAACACTGAAGCTTTCTTT. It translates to CASSIRGANTEAFF.

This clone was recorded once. The CDR3 DNA sequence: TGTGCCAGCAGTTATCGGGCTAGCGGGAGGACAAGTTACACAGATACGCAGTATTTT. Amino acid sequence: CASSYRASGRTSYTDTQYF. The genes are TRBV27 and TRBJ2-3; TRBD2 aligns across 11 bases. The J segment lost 2 bases and the V segment lost 4 bases, leaving 14 bases of the junction unmatched. CDR1 and CDR2 (germline): MNHEY, SMNVEV (reference sequence). This CDR3 is built from 19 residues.

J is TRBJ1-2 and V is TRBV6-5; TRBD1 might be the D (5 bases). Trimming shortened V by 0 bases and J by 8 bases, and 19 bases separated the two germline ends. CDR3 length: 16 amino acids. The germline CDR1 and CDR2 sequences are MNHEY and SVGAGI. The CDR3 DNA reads TGTGCCAGCAGTTACTCGTCTGGCAGGGTGGGGGGGGGCTACACCTTC. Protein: CASSYSSGRVGGGYTF.

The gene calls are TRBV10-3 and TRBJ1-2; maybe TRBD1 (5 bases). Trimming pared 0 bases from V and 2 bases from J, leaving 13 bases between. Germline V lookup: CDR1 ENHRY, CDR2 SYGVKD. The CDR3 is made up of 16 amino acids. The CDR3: CAISESRWDSNYGYTF. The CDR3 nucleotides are TGTGCCATCAGTGAGTCGCGGTGGGACTCGAACTATGGCTACACCTTC.

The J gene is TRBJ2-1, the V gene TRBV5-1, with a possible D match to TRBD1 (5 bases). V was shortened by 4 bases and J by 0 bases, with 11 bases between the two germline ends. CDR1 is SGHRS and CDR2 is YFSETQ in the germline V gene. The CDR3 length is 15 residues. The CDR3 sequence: CASSQDSTSYNEQFF. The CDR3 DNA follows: TGCGCCAGCAGCCAAGACAGCACCTCCTACAATGAGCAGTTCTTC. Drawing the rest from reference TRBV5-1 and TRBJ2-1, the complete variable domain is KAGVTQTPRYLIKTRGQQVTLSCSPISGHRSVSWYQQTPGQGLQFLFEYFSETQRNKGNFPGRFSGRQFSNSRSEMNVSTLELGDSALYLCASSQDSTSYNEQFFGPGTRLTVL.

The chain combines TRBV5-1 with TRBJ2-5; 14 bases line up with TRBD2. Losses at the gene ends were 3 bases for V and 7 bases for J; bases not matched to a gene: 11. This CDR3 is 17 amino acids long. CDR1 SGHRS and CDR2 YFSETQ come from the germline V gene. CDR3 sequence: CASSSGLAGGQAWTQYF. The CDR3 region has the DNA TGCGCCAGCAGCTCCGGACTAGCGGGAGGCCAGGCCTGGACCCAGTACTTC.

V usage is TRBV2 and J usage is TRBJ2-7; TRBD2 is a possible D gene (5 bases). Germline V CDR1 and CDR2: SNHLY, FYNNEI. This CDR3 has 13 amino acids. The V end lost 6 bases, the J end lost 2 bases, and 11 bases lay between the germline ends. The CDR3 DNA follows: TGTGCCAGCAGCCTGCTGGGAGCCTACGAGCAGTACTTC. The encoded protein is CASSLLGAYEQYF.